The 26 T cell receptor beta chains below were found in one sample sequenced in a study of read filtering for tumor transcriptome and immune sequencing. Molecular barcoded adaptors covering alpha/delta and beta/gamma chains were used on roughly 400 ng RNA. TCRdb ran MiXCR on the reads and lists one entry per CDR3 protein. Here the sample spans tens of thousands of distinct CDR3 sequences, under 20% being singletons. Sequencing input: a population of CD138-negative cells sorted from bone marrow. The receptors were sampled from a donor at least 40 years old with multiple myeloma.

This clonotype was picked up many times. The chain employs TRBV5-1 and TRBJ1-1; maybe TRBD1 (5 bases). Germline V gene lookup returns CDR1 SGHRS and CDR2 YFSETQ. Trimming took off 7 bases at V and 3 bases at J, with 13 bases between the two ends. The CDR3 has 13 residues. The DNA for the CDR3 is TGCGCCAGCGGGGACGTCTGGGACACTGAAGCTTTCTTT. It translates to CASGDVWDTEAFF.

This clonotype was detected many times. The rearrangement links TRBV7-9 to TRBJ2-2, with 8 bases fitting TRBD2. From germline, CDR1 is SEHNR and CDR2 FQNEAQ (reference sequence). Trimming took 5 bases from V and 4 from J; bases not matched to a gene: 9. This CDR3 has 16 residues. For the CDR3, the DNA is TGTGCCAGCAGCGGTGCGGGGGGCCGGGGCACCGGGGAGCTGTTTTTT. Protein: CASSGAGGRGTGELFF.

This chain links TRBV28 with TRBJ2-7; D gene ambiguous. Germline V gene sequence: CDR1 MDHEN, CDR2 SYDVKM. The CDR3 contains 12 residues. V was trimmed by 5 bases and J by 5 bases, leaving 10 bases between them. The CDR3 sequence: CASSRRPNEQYF. The CDR3 DNA follows: TGTGCCAGCAGTAGGCGCCCGAACGAGCAGTACTTC.

This clonotype was picked up a small number of times. The chain uses TRBV28 and TRBJ2-5; a possible D gene is TRBD2 (6 bases). Germline values: CDR1 MDHEN, CDR2 SYDVKM. There are 14 residues in the CDR3. V lost 0 bases, J lost 7 bases, and 12 bases lay in between. CDR3 in DNA: TGTGCCAGCAGTTTATGGGAGGGCGGTGGGACCCAGTACTTC. This sequence encodes CASSLWEGGGTQYF.

This rearrangement joins TRBV5-1 to TRBJ2-1; TRBD1 aligns across 9 bases. Germline CDR1 is SGHRS and CDR2 is YFSETQ. V dropped 7 bases and J dropped 8; count of bases not matched to a gene: 13. This CDR3 spans 15 amino acids. The CDR3 is CASSASDRGFDEQFF. CDR3 DNA: TGCGCCAGCTCAGCTTCGGACAGGGGTTTCGATGAGCAGTTCTTC.

In regard to this clonotype: Just one base apart from a much larger clone, this may be a read error. The CDR3 does not close with the conserved phenylalanine or tryptophan, likely indicating a read error. The chain recombines TRBV19 with TRBJ2-2, with a possible D match to TRBD2 (7 bases). The V end lost 6 bases, the J end lost 5 bases, and 13 bases lay between the germline ends. The CDR3 has 14 residues. Germline V gives CDR1 LNHDA, CDR2 SQIVND (reference sequence). CDR3 nucleotides: TGTGCCAGTAGGCAAGGGGGGGGGACCGGGGAGCTGTTTCTT. As protein: CASRQGGGTGELFL.

This clonotype came up many times. The chain carries TRBV20-1 and TRBJ2-1; D is possibly TRBD2 (6 bases). Germline assignment: CDR1 DFQATT and CDR2 SNEGSKA (reference sequence). The CDR3 consists of 17 residues. Trimming took 0 bases from V and 0 from J, leaving 15 bases between them. The CDR3 reads CSARDQGGGISYNEQFF. The CDR3, as DNA: TGCAGTGCTAGAGATCAGGGTGGGGGGATCTCCTACAATGAGCAGTTCTTC.

Worth noting for this clonotype: This may arise from a read error, as a much more abundant clone is one base away. This chain uses TRBV14 with TRBJ2-2, with a tentative D call TRBD2 (7 bases). The CDR3 length is 11 residues. Per germline, CDR1 SGHDN and CDR2 FVKESK. CDR3 amino acids: CASSRGGGLFF. Written as DNA, the CDR3 is TGTGCCAGCAGCCGGGGAGGGGGGCTGTTTTTT.

This clonotype has a handful of counts. A single base separates this from a much larger clone, so it may be a read error. V is TRBV7-2 and J is TRBJ2-5; D not certain. CDR1 is SGHTA, CDR2 FQGNSA, per germline. The CDR3 totals 11 residues. V dropped 5 bases and J dropped 5 bases, with 6 bases sitting between them. This CDR3 is CASSPDETQYF. The CDR3 DNA reads as TGTGCCAGCAGCCCCGATGAGACCCAGTACTTC.

Details on this clonotype: This clone may be a read error of a much larger clone one base away. This chain uses TRBV29-1 with TRBJ2-6; 7 bases agree with TRBD1. There are 18 residues in the CDR3. Germline V gene lookup returns CDR1 SQVTM and CDR2 ANQGSEA. The CDR3 bases are TGCAGCGTTGAAGATCCGAGGACAGGACACCCTGGGGCCAACGTCCCGACTTTC. Protein product: CSVEDPRTGHPGANVPTF.

On this clonotype itself: A much larger clonotype is one base distant, so this may be a read error. This CDR3 fails to terminate in the conserved phenylalanine or tryptophan, so it likely reflects a read error. This rearrangement joins TRBV6-5 to TRBJ1-5, with D unclear. The length of the CDR3 is 14 residues. The ends were cut back, 3 bases at V and 6 bases at J, with 12 bases in the middle. Germline V gene sequence: CDR1 MNHEY, CDR2 SVGAGI. In DNA form, the CDR3 reads TGTGCCAGCAGTTATTCTAGGGAGCGTCAGCCCCAGCATTCT. Translating gives CASSYSRERQPQHS.

In this sample, this clonotype turned up many times. The chain employs TRBV9 and TRBJ1-6; 9 positions match TRBD1. The CDR3 extends over 17 amino acids. The germline V gene has CDR1 SGDLS and CDR2 YYNGEE. The junction had 12 bases not matched to a gene; V was cut back by 4 bases and J by 7 bases. CDR3 in amino acids: CASSPFQSTGGNSPLHF. CDR3 DNA: TGTGCCAGCAGCCCATTCCAATCGACAGGGGGGAATTCACCCCTCCACTTT.

The gene calls are TRBV10-3 and TRBJ2-1; unclear D gene. There are 14 residues in the CDR3. The V end lost 3 bases, the J end lost 9 bases, and 15 bases lay between the germline ends. CDR1 ENHRY and CDR2 SYGVKD come from the germline V gene. The CDR3 loop is CAISDMDAMGEQFF. The CDR3 coding sequence is TGTGCCATCAGTGATATGGACGCCATGGGTGAGCAGTTCTTC.

This clonotype has just a few counts. V and J are TRBV5-1 and TRBJ1-2; D uncertain. V shed 0 bases and J shed 4 bases, with 7 bases lying between them. Germline V gene sequence: CDR1 SGHRS, CDR2 YFSETQ. This CDR3 region has 13 residues. In DNA, the CDR3 is TGCGCCAGCAGCTTGGGTATTCGCTATGGCTACACCTTC. Protein: CASSLGIRYGYTF.

This clonotype was detected ten times or more. This chain joins TRBV27 and TRBJ1-2; D is perhaps TRBD1 (6 bases). The CDR3 spans 14 residues. V was clipped by 4 bases and J by 5 bases, with 14 bases between them. Germline lookup yields CDR1 MNHEY and CDR2 SMNVEV (reference sequence). In DNA form, the CDR3 reads TGTGCCAGCAGTTCGAGGGGGGCGTTGTATGGCTACACCTTC. Its translation: CASSSRGALYGYTF.

For this clonotype: A single base separates this from a much larger clone, so it may be a read error. This chain joins TRBV11-2 and TRBJ2-7; D remains unclear. Germline-derived CDR1 and CDR2 are SGHAT and FQNNGV. The CDR3 extends over 14 amino acids. CDR3 protein: CASSFDKTPYGQYF. Written as DNA, the CDR3 is TGTGCCAGCAGCTTCGACAAGACTCCCTACGGGCAGTACTTC.

Comment on this clonotype: This may be a read error: a much more frequent sequence differs by one nucleotide. J is TRBJ2-7 and V is TRBV20-1, with a tentative D call TRBD1 (5 bases). This CDR3 has 13 residues. Trimming took 7 bases from V and 3 from J, leaving 16 bases between them. In germline, CDR1 is DFQATT, CDR2 SNEGSKA (reference sequence). CDR3 region: CSGVGREVYEQYF. CDR3 DNA: TGCAGTGGGGTAGGCAGGGAAGTCTACGAGCAGTACTTC.

A remark on this clonotype: This may be a read error, as it is one base from a much larger clone. CDR3 protein: CSSSSGTDPYF. CDR3 sequence (DNA): TGTTCCAGCAGTTCAGGGACAGATCCGTACTTC. V is TRBV28 and J is TRBJ2-4; 7 positions agree with TRBD1. The CDR3 runs to 11 residues. The germline CDR1 and CDR2 sequences are MDHEN and SYDVKM.

On this clonotype itself: At one boundary the junction diverges from the germline segment, which might be a read error. The rearrangement uses TRBV20-1 and TRBJ2-5, with 7 bases matching TRBD1. This CDR3 has 13 residues. Germline CDR1 DFQATT, CDR2 SNEGSKA (reference sequence). This CDR3 is CSAQTGTRKARHF. In DNA, the CDR3 is TGCAGTGCTCAGACAGGGACCCGGAAGGCCCGGCACTTC.

A remark on this clonotype: One end of the junction varies from germline; a read error may be responsible. This chain uses TRBV30 with TRBJ1-1; weak D call: TRBD1 (6 bases). From germline, CDR1 is GTSNPN and CDR2 SVGIG (reference sequence). The CDR3 runs to 16 residues. The CDR3 bases are TGTGCCTGGAGTGTACTCGGCGCAGGGGAGGACACTGAAGCTTCCTTT. This gives the protein CAWSVLGAGEDTEASF. Drawing the rest from reference TRBV30 and TRBJ1-1, the complete variable domain is SQTIHQWPATLVQPVGSPLSLECTVEGTSNPNLYWYRQAAGRGLQLLFYSVGIGQISSEVPQNLSASRPQDRQFILSSKKLLLSDSGFYLCAWSVLGAGEDTEASFGQGTRLTVV.

This clonotype was seen many times. The chain combines TRBV29-1 with TRBJ2-2, with D maybe TRBD2 (5 bases). V was clipped by 4 bases and J by 6 bases, with 12 bases between them. Germline V gene data show CDR1 as SQVTM and CDR2 as ANQGSEA. The length of the CDR3 is 13 residues. The CDR3 protein is CSVVSVQSGELFF. The DNA of the CDR3 is TGCAGCGTTGTTAGCGTTCAATCCGGGGAGCTGTTTTTT.

This clonotype was observed many times. The V gene is TRBV11-3, the J gene TRBJ1-6; tentative D call: TRBD1 (5 bases). The CDR3 extends over 15 amino acids. Germline V lookup: CDR1 SGHNT, CDR2 YENEEA. The V gene lost 3 bases and the J gene lost 8 bases, with 14 bases spanning the gap. The CDR3 here is CASSLEGIADSPLHF. The CDR3 nucleotides are TGTGCCAGCAGCTTGGAGGGGATTGCGGATTCACCCCTCCACTTT.

The sample holds many counts of this clonotype. The chain couples TRBV5-1 to TRBJ2-1; TRBD2 aligns across 9 bases. Germline values: CDR1 SGHRS, CDR2 YFSETQ. V lost 3 bases and J lost 10; bases outside the gene matches: 11. There are 15 residues in the CDR3. In DNA, the CDR3 is TGCGCCAGCAGCTCCTTAGCGGGAGCCTCGAACGAGCAGTTCTTC. Its protein is CASSSLAGASNEQFF.

At least ten counts were recorded for this clonotype. The chain recombines TRBV9 with TRBJ2-1; 8 nucleotides match TRBD2. This CDR3 is 16 amino acids long. The germline CDR1 and CDR2 sequences are SGDLS and YYNGEE. V lost 4 bases and J lost 2; bases outside the gene matches: 8. Written as DNA, the CDR3 is TGTGCCAGCAGCATTACTAGCGGCGACGCCTACAATGAGCAGTTCTTC. It encodes CASSITSGDAYNEQFF.

This clonotype was observed a handful of times. This chain connects TRBV20-1 to TRBJ2-5; D remains unclear. Trimming took 0 bases from V and 5 from J, leaving 16 bases between them. CDR3 length equals 15 residues. Per germline, CDR1 DFQATT and CDR2 SNEGSKA (reference sequence). The CDR3 reads CSARDSAEARETQYF. CDR3 coding DNA: TGCAGTGCTAGAGATTCGGCTGAGGCACGGGAGACCCAGTACTTC.

As for this clonotype: Only one base separates this from a far larger clonotype, so it likely reflects a read error. This rearrangement joins TRBV28 to TRBJ1-6; the match to TRBD1 covers 7 bases. CDR1 is MDHEN, CDR2 SYDVKM, per germline. This CDR3 spans 16 amino acids. The CDR3 coding sequence is TGTGCCAGCAGTTCCCTCGACAGGGTAGTTAACACTGAAGCTCTCTTT. Translating it yields CASSSLDRVVNTEALF.